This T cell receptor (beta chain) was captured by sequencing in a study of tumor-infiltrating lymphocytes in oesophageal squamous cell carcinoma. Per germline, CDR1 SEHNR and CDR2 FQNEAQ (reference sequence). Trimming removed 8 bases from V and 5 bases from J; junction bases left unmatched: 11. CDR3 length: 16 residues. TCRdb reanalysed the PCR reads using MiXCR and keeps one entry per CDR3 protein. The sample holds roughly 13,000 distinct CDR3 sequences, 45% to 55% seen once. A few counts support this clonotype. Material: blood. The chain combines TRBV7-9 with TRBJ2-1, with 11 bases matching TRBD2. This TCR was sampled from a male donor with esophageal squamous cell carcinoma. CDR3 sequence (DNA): TGTGCCAGCGCCCCGGATAGCGGGGGGGGAAACAATGAGCAGTTCTTC. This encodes CASAPDSGGGNNEQFF.